Only one count was recorded for the clone carrying this T cell receptor (beta chain). Its antigen is still unknown. The record originates from a study of OX40 agonist ivuxolimab in advanced cancers. About the research overall: In this cohort, patients received ivuxolimab, an agonistic anti-OX40 (CD134) antibody. Patients were treated with intravenous ivuxolimab, dosed at 0.01 to 10 mg/kg and infused every 2 weeks. Study-wide results and caveats: The authors did not determine the antigen specificity of the expanded peripheral T cells. Expanded clones were, on average, more numerous in CD8+ T cells than in CD4+.

The ends were cut back, 0 bases at V and 1 base at J, with 7 bases in the middle. This CDR3 has 14 amino acids. The germline gives CDR1 MGHRA, CDR2 YSYEKL. The method was immunoSEQ multiplex PCR; TCRdb's version includes in-frame clones alone and lacks a portion of them. The sample includes 55,000 to 70,000 clones, around 81% of them seen just once. The TCR sequence derives from an adult with an advanced solid tumor such as melanoma, head and neck, liver or kidney cancer. The chain has TRBV4-1 and TRBJ2-7; D not certain. The source was CD4+ or CD8+ T cells sorted from blood, collected in a trial of the OX40 agonist ivuxolimab. CDR3 region: CASSQDAQSYEQYF. The CDR3 DNA sequence: TGCGCCAGCAGCCAAGATGCACAGTCCTACGAGCAGTACTTC.